This T cell receptor (beta chain) was captured by sequencing in a study of cytomegalovirus exposure and HLA in healthy donors. Germline V CDR1 and CDR2: ENHRY, SYGVKD. V dropped 7 bases and J dropped 4 bases, with 10 bases sitting between them. The CDR3 extends over 12 amino acids. Study outcomes and limitations: In an earlier analysis, in approximately 630 donors, most V segments appeared productive either ~90% or ~30% of the time.

At the time of sampling, donors were nominally healthy, though unrecorded immune exposures were likely. As to this clone: The antigen remains unidentified.

The primer mix had 60 Vbeta and 13 Jbeta primers. Produced via immunoSEQ multiplex PCR; TCRdb's table is partial and in-frame only. The profile shows roughly 240,000 clones, 82% of them singletons. The rearrangement links TRBV10-3 to TRBJ1-1, with D possibly TRBD1 on 5 matching bases. Sequenced sample: PBMCs. The receptor was derived from a woman aged 40 to 55 in good health and CMV-seropositive. The CDR3 protein is CAIKDSGTEAFF. CDR3 nucleotide sequence: TGTGCCATCAAAGACAGTGGCACTGAAGCTTTCTTT.